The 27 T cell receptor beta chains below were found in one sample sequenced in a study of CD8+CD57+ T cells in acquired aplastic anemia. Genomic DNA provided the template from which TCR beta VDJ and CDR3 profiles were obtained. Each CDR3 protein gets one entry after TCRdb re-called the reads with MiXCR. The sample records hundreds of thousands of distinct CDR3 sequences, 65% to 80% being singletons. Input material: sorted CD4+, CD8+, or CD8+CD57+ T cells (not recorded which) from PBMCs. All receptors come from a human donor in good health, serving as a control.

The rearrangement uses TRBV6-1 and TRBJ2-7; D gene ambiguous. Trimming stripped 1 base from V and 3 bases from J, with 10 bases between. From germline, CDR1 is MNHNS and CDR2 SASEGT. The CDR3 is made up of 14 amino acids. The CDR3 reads CASSEGQAIYEQYF. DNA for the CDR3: TGTGCCAGCAGTGAAGGCCAGGCGATCTACGAGCAGTACTTC.

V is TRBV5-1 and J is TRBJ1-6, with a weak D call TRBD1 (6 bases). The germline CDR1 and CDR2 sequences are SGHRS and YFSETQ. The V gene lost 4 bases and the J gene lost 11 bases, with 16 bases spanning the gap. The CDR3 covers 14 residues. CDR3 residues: CASSRTDSGAPLHF. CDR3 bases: TGCGCCAGCAGCCGGACAGACAGTGGGGCACCCCTCCACTTT.

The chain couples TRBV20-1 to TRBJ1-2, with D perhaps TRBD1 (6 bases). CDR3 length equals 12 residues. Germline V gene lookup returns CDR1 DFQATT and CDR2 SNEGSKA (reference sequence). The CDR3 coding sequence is TGCAGCGTCCTAGGACAGAGCTATGGCTACACCTTC. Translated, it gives CSVLGQSYGYTF.

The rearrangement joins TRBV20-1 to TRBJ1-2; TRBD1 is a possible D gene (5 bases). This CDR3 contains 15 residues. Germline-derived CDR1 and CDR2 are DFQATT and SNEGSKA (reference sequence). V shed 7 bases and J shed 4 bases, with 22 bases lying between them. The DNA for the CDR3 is TGCAGTGTGGGGACGGGGAAAACCGGCCTCTATGGCTACACCTTC. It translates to CSVGTGKTGLYGYTF.

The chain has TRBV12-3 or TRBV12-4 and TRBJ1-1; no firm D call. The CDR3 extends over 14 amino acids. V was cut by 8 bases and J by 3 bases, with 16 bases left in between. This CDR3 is CASGPAQVDTEAFF. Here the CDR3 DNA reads TGTGCCAGCGGCCCCGCTCAGGTGGACACTGAAGCTTTCTTT.

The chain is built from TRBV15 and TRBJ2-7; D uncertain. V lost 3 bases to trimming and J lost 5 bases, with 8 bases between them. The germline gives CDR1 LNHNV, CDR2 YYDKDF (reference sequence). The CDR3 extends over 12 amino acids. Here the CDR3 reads CATSSSSNEQYF. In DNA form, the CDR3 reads TGTGCCACCAGCAGCAGCTCTAACGAGCAGTACTTC. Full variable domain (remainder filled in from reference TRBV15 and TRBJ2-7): DAMVIQNPRYQVTQFGKPVTLSCSQTLNHNVMYWYQQKSSQAPKLLFHYYDKDFNNEADTPDNFQSRRPNTSFCFLDIRSPGLGDTAMYLCATSSSSNEQYFGPGTRLTVT.

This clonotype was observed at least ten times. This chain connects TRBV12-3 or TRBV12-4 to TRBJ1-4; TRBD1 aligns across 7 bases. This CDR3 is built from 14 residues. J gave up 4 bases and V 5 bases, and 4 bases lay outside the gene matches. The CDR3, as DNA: TGTGCCAGCAGTGGAGGGACAGATAATGAAAAACTGTTTTTT. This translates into CASSGGTDNEKLFF.

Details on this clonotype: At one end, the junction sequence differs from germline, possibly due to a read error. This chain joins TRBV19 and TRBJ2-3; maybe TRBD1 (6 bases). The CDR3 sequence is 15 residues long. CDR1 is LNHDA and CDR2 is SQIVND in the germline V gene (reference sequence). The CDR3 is CASSMKDSGAYEQYF. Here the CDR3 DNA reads TGTGCCAGTAGTATGAAGGACAGCGGCGCCTATGAGCAGTACTTT.

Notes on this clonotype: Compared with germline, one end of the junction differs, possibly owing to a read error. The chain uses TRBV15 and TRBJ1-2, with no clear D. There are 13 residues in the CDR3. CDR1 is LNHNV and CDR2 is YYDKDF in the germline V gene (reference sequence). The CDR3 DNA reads TGTGCCACCAGTAGAGTGAACAACTATGGCTGCACCTTC. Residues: CATSRVNNYGCTF.

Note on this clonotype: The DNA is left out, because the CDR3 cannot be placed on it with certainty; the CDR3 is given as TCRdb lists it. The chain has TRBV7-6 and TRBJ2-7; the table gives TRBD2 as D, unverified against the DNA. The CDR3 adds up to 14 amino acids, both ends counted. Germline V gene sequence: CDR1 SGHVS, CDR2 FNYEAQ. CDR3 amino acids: CASSPVAGTQYFDF.

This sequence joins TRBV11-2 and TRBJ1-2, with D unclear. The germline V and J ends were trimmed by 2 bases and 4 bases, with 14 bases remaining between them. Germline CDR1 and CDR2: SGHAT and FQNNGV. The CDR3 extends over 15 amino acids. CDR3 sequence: CASSLRRGDSYGYTF. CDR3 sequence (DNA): TGTGCCAGCAGCTTACGGCGCGGGGATAGCTATGGCTACACCTTC.

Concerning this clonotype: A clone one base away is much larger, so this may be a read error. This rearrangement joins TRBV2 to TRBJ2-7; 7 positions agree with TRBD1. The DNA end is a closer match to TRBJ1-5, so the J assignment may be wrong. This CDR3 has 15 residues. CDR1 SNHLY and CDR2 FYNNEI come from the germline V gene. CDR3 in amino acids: CASILDSSGGQTQHF. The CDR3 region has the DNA TGTGCCAGCATCCTGGACAGCTCAGGGGGTCAGACCCAGCATTTT.

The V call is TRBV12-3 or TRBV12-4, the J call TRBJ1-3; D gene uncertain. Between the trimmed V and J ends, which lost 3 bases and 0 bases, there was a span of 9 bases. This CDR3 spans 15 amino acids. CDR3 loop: CASSFRMDSGNTIYF. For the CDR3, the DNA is TGTGCCAGCAGTTTTCGAATGGACTCTGGAAACACCATATATTTT.

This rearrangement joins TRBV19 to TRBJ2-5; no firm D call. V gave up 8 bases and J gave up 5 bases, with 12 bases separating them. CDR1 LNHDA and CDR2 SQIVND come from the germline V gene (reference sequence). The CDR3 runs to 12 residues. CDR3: CASSKVGETQYF. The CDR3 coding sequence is TGTGCCAGTTCAAAGGTGGGGGAGACCCAGTACTTC.

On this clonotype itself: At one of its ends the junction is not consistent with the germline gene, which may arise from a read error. CDR3 region: CASIVEVGTADSFF. The CDR3, as DNA: TGTGCCAGCATTGTCGAAGTAGGGACGGCTGACTCTTTCTTT. J is TRBJ1-1 and V is TRBV10-2; TRBD1 is a possible D gene (5 bases). Per the germline V gene, CDR1 is WSHSY and CDR2 is SAAADI. The CDR3 runs 14 residues.

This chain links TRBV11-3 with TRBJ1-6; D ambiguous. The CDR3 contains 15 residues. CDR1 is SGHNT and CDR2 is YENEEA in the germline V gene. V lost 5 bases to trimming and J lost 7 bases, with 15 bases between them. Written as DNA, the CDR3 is TGTGCCAGCAGCCCTGGGCAGGCGACGAATTCACCCCTCCACTTT. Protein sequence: CASSPGQATNSPLHF.

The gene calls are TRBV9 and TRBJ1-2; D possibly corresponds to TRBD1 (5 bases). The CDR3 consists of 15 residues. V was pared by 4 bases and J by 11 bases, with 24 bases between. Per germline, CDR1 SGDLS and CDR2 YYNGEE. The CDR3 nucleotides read TGTGCCAGCAGCCTAGGGGTGCAGCCGGACTACGTGTACACCTTC. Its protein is CASSLGVQPDYVYTF.

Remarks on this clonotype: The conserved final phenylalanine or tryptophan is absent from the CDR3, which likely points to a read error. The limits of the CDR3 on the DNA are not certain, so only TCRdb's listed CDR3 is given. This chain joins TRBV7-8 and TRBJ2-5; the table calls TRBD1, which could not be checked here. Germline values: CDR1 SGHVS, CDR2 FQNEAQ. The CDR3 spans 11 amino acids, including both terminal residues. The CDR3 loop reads CATGVRGGAYI.

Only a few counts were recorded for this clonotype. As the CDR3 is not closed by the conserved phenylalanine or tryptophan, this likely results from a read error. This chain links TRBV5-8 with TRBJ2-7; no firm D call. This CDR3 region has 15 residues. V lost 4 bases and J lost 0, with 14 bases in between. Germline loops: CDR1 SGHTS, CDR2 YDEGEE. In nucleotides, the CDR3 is TGTGCCAGCAGCCAAGTTATCGCAGGCTCCTACGAGCAGTACCTC. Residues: CASSQVIAGSYEQYL.

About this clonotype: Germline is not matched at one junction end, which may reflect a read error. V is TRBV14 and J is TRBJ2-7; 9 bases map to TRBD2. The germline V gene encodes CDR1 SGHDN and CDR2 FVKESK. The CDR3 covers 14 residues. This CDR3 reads CASSQDRRGGYGHF. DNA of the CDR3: TGTGCCAGCAGCCAAGATCGGCGGGGGGGATACGGGCACTTC.

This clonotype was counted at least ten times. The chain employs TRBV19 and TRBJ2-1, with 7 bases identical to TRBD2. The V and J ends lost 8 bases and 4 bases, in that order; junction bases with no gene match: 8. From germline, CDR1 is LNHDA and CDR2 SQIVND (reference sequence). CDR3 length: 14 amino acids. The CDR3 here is CASEKRGGYNEQFF. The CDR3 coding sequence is TGTGCCAGTGAGAAGCGGGGCGGATACAATGAGCAGTTCTTC.

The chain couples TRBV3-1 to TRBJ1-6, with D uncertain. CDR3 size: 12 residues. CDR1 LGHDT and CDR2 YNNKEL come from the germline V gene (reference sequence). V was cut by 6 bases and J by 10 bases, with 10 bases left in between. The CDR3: CASRLGSSPLHF. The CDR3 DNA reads TGTGCCAGCAGACTAGGTTCCTCACCCCTCCACTTT.

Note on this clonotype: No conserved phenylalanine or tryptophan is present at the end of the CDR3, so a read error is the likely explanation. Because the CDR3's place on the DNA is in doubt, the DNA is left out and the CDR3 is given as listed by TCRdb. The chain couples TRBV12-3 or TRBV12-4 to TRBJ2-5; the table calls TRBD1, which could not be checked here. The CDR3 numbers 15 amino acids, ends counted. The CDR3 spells CASSLQQGSGYTFGS.

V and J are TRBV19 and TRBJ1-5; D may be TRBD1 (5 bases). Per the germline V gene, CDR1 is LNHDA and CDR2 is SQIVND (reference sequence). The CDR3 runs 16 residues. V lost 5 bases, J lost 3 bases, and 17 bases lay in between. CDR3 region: CASSGNQGYHNQPQHF. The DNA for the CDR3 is TGTGCCAGTAGTGGGAACCAGGGATATCACAATCAGCCCCAGCATTTT.

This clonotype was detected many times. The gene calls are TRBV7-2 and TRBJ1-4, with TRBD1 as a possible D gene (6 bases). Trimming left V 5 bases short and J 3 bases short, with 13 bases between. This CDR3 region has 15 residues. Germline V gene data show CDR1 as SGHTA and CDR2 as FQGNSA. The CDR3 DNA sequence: TGTGCCAGCAGCCAAGAACAGGGATCTAATGAAAAACTGTTTTTT. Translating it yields CASSQEQGSNEKLFF.

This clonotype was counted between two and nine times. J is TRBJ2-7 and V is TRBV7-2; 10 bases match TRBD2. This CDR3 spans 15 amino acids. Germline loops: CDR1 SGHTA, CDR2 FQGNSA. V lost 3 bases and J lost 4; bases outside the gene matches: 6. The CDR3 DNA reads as TGTGCCAGCAGCTTGGGAGCGGGAGGGGCGTACGAGCAGTACTTC. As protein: CASSLGAGGAYEQYF. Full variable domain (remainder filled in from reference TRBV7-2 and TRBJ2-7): GAGVSQSPSNKVTEKGKDVELRCDPISGHTALYWYRQSLGQGLEFLIYFQGNSAPDKSGLPSDRFSAERTGGSVSTLTIQRTQQEDSAVYLCASSLGAGGAYEQYFGPGTRLTVT.

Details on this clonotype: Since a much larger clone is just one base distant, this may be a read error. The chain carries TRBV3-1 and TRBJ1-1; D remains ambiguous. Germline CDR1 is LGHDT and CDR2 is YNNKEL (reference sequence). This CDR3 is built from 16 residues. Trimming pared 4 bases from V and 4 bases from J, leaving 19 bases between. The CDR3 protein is CASSRAGGPPATEAFF. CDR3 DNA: TGTGCCAGCAGCCGCGCAGGAGGCCCTCCCGCCACTGAAGCTTTCTTT.